This T cell receptor (beta chain) was sequenced in a study of blood T cells in healthy people across ages (dated by TCRdb to the mid-2010s). Study-level background: In model experiments, template switching captured roughly one uniquely barcoded TCR beta cDNA molecule for every two T cells. The study measured age-related changes in TCR beta repertoire diversity using deep sequencing normalized with unique cDNA molecular identifiers. Donors were grouped into four age groups: young (average roughly 17 years), middle-aged (roughly 38), aged (over 55) and long-lived (roughly 80). To avoid experimental bias, donors of different ages were distributed randomly across sequencing lanes. For two donors (one aged 18 to 30 and one aged 80 or older), the study analyzed two additional independent replicas of 1 million unique cDNA reads from the same blood draw.

This clonotype was detected a few times. Its antigen has not been determined. No much larger clone is present one base from it, and per-base qualities are unavailable. What the study reported, not specific to this receptor: Estimates of total diversity based on one million sequenced T cells were regarded as lower bounds and as underestimates. As age increased, observed TCR beta diversity per million T cells dropped in a roughly linear way, and a significant reduction was already evident by age 40. The CMV infection status of donors was not known, potentially confounding age-related changes in expanded clonotypes. Compared with the aged group, the long-lived group had more naive CD4+ T cells, fewer expanded clones and increased TCR diversity, suggesting age selection. A strong correlation was found between observed TCR beta diversity and the percentage of naive T cells measured by flow cytometry. Because profiling used bulk unsorted PBMCs, naive and antigen-experienced compartments could not be compared conclusively.

The library was built by means of 5' RACE. A second PCR of roughly 7 to 11 cycles was performed with a sample-barcoded 5' primer and a J-beta primer mix. A template-switch 5' adaptor carrying 12 random nucleotides introduced a unique molecular identifier onto each TCR beta cDNA molecule. Each sample yielded at least 3 million CDR3-containing paired-end reads. First-strand cDNA synthesis was performed from all RNA using the Mint cDNA synthesis kit, with priming by a TRBC-specific oligonucleotide. Following uracil-DNA glycosylase treatment, all cDNA underwent a first 18-cycle PCR with the universal primers M1SS and BC2_uni_R. Per the authors' processing: Each sample was normalized by randomly selecting 1 million high-quality reads, each carrying a distinct molecular identifier. Reads sharing molecular identifiers were discarded rather than binned into consensus sequences. MiTCR, set to a Q25 quality threshold and the strictest error-elimination algorithm, was used for CDR3 identification, clonotype clustering and error correction. A nonparametric unseen species model with Euler transformation was used to estimate a lower bound on total TCR beta diversity. Through fastp at Q25 and MiXCR, TCRdb rebuilt clones from the public reads, retaining in-frame beta chains. Entries are consolidated by CDR3 protein sequence, retaining the most common genes and DNA. For this entry, the V and J calls and clone size follow TCRdb and not the study's own pipeline. This sample holds 1.5 million to 2 million distinct CDR3 sequences; 39% were observed only once. The ten largest make up roughly 23% of the sample.

Systemically healthy Caucasian individuals from Russia, over 30 in total and aged about 6 to 100 years, were included as donors. Each donor gave 8.5 to 10 milliliters of peripheral blood, collected into EDTA-treated Vacutainer tubes. Ficoll-Paque density-gradient centrifugation was used to isolate PBMCs, with at least 6 million per sample. Total RNA, at least 6 micrograms per sample, was extracted from PBMCs with Trizol reagent. Naive CD45RAhigh/CD27high T cell percentages were measured by flow cytometry on a PBMC aliquot from every donor. CDR3 length: 14 amino acids, cysteine to phenylalanine. The only DNA kept is the CDR3, 42 bases in frame from the first base. V is clipped by 4 bases and J by 6 bases, and the sequence between their germline boundaries is 10 bases long. The germline V gene (reference sequence) yields LNHNV for CDR1 and YYDKDF for CDR2.

The rearranged chain carries TRBV15 and TRBJ1-6; the D segment could be TRBD1, given 5 matching bases. The sample consisted of blood. This TCR was recovered from a human donor in good health. The encoded CDR3 is CATSNTGTNSPLHF. The DNA sequence follows: TGTGCCACCAGCAATACAGGAACTAATTCACCCCTCCACTTT.